The 28 T cell receptor beta chains reported below all come from one sample, sequenced in a study of STAT3 mutations in large granular lymphocyte leukemia. General study results and limits: At least one immunodominant TCR beta clonotype appeared in every T-cell large granular lymphocyte leukemia patient.

The repertoire was sequenced with immunoSEQ multiplex PCR; TCRdb's copy has only in-frame clones and lacks some. Seen here are approximately 31,000 clones, around 88% observed once, and the top ten hold about 12%. These receptors have no known antigen. The material sequenced was peripheral blood mononuclear cells. These receptors all come from a man aged 60 to 69 with T-cell large granular lymphocyte leukemia. Some clones in this sample may be carry-over from other donors' samples.

The V and J genes are TRBV27 and TRBJ2-7, with 14 bases matching TRBD2. The J segment lost 0 bases and the V segment lost 6 bases, leaving 7 bases of the junction unmatched. This CDR3 spans 17 amino acids. Germline-derived CDR1 and CDR2 are MNHEY and SMNVEV (reference sequence). CDR3 in DNA: TGTGCCAGCAGCCGACTAGCGGGAGGGTCCCCCTCCTACGAGCAGTACTTC. Its translation: CASSRLAGGSPSYEQYF.

The J gene is TRBJ1-1, the V gene TRBV16, with D unclear. CDR3 length: 13 residues. CDR1 is KGHSY, CDR2 FQNENV, per germline. V was cut by 3 bases and J by 0 bases, with 5 bases left in between. The CDR3 nucleotides are TGTGCCAGCAGCCAGGGGTTGAACACTGAAGCTTTCTTT. Protein: CASSQGLNTEAFF.

This chain connects TRBV30 to TRBJ2-3, with a tentative D call TRBD1 (6 bases). The CDR3 spans 14 residues. CDR1 and CDR2 (germline): GTSNPN, SVGIG (reference sequence). The V and J ends lost 4 bases and 6 bases respectively, with 17 bases between them. This CDR3 is CAWNPTGRWDTQYF. The DNA for the CDR3 is TGTGCCTGGAACCCGACAGGCCGGTGGGATACGCAGTATTTT.

This clone appeared a single time. V gene TRBV18 combines with J gene TRBJ2-1; a possible D gene is TRBD2 (5 bases). The germline V gene encodes CDR1 KGHSH and CDR2 LQKENI. V was pared by 6 bases and J by 0 bases, with 15 bases between. The CDR3 runs 16 residues. CDR3 protein: CASSSDLMSSYNEQFF. CDR3 nucleotides: TGTGCCAGCTCGTCGGACTTGATGAGCTCCTACAATGAGCAGTTCTTC.

This clone was recorded only once. V is TRBV5-6 and J is TRBJ2-7; possible D gene TRBD1, 6 bases. The CDR3 contains 14 residues. The V gene's germline CDR1 is SGHDT and CDR2 YYEEEE. Trimming shortened V by 4 bases and J by 5 bases, and 16 bases separated the two germline ends. The CDR3 nucleotides read TGTGCCAGCAGCAGTGAAACAGGGTATCACGAGCAGTACTTC. Translating it yields CASSSETGYHEQYF.

This chain uses TRBV7-8 with TRBJ2-4, with TRBD2 identical over 10 bases. Germline V gives CDR1 SGHVS, CDR2 FQNEAQ. Trimming removed 1 base from V and 3 bases from J; junction bases left unmatched: 3. This CDR3 contains 16 residues. The CDR3 nucleotides read TGTGCCAGCAGCTTAGGGCCTAGCGGGGGCAAAAACATTCAGTACTTC. It yields the protein CASSLGPSGGKNIQYF.

This sequence joins TRBV25-1 and TRBJ1-5, with D tentatively TRBD1 (5 bases). CDR3 length equals 14 residues. V was clipped by 4 bases and J by 4 bases, with 11 bases between them. Germline assignment: CDR1 MGHDK and CDR2 SYGVNS. The CDR3 loop reads CASSGAGQNQPQHF. The CDR3 coding sequence is TGTGCCAGCAGTGGGGCGGGGCAAAATCAGCCCCAGCATTTT.

Of note for this clone: This CDR3 fails to terminate in the conserved phenylalanine or tryptophan, so it likely reflects a read error. The DNA is left out, because the CDR3 cannot be placed on it with certainty; the CDR3 is given as TCRdb lists it. This rearrangement joins TRBV2 to TRBJ1-2; the table assigns TRBD1, which was not confirmed against the DNA. Germline V lookup: CDR1 SNHLY, CDR2 FYNNEI. The CDR3 adds up to 13 amino acids, both ends counted. CDR3 loop: CASSEGPRVNPTL.

This sequence joins TRBV6-5 and TRBJ2-1, with 8 bases aligning to TRBD2. The CDR3 spans 16 residues. The V and J ends lost 0 bases and 2 bases, in that order; junction bases with no gene match: 3. The germline gives CDR1 MNHEY, CDR2 SVGAGI. The CDR3 reads CASSYSLSGAYNEQFF. CDR3 nucleotides: TGTGCCAGCAGTTACTCGCTTAGCGGGGCCTACAATGAGCAGTTCTTC.

Written as DNA, the CDR3 is TGTGCCAGCAGCTTAAACCCCGCCGGGCAGACCGGGGAGCTGTTTTTT. It codes for CASSLNPAGQTGELFF. The chain couples TRBV7-3 to TRBJ2-2; D call uncertain. CDR1 is SGHTA, CDR2 FQGTGA, per germline. V was pared by 1 base and J by 5 bases, with 14 bases between. CDR3 size: 16 residues.

The chain uses TRBV30 and TRBJ1-4, with TRBD1 matching 9 bases. The CDR3 length is 18 residues. V was clipped by 8 bases and J by 8 bases; unmatched bases: 24. Germline CDR1 is GTSNPN and CDR2 is SVGIG (reference sequence). The CDR3, as DNA: TGTGCCGGACCTTATACGGGACAGGGAGGAGGGCCAGGAGAAAAACTGTTTTTT. Translated, it gives CAGPYTGQGGGPGEKLFF.

This chain links TRBV19 with TRBJ2-2, with TRBD2 matching 11 bases. The CDR3 loop spans 15 amino acids. V shed 8 bases and J 3 bases; nucleotides not matched to a gene: 5. Looked up from germline, CDR1 is LNHDA and CDR2 is SQIVND (reference sequence). CDR3 amino acids: CASSSSGGHTGELFF. The CDR3 DNA sequence: TGTGCCAGTTCCTCTAGCGGGGGGCACACCGGGGAGCTGTTTTTT.

The V gene is TRBV7-9, the J gene TRBJ2-5; a possible D gene is TRBD1 (5 bases). The CDR3 has 14 amino acids. Germline CDR1 is SEHNR and CDR2 is FQNEAQ (reference sequence). V lost 3 bases and J lost 5, with 13 bases in between. Here the CDR3 reads CASSFRVAGETQYF. In DNA, the CDR3 is TGTGCCAGCAGCTTTAGGGTAGCAGGGGAGACCCAGTACTTC. Using reference TRBV7-9 and TRBJ2-5 for the parts outside the CDR3, the full variable domain is DTGVSQNPRHKITKRGQNVTFRCDPISEHNRLYWYRQTLGQGPEFLTYFQNEAQLEKSRLLSDRFSAERPKGSFSTLEIQRTEQGDSAMYLCASSFRVAGETQYFGPGTRLLVL.

This clone is judged medium-sized. V gene TRBV7-8 combines with J gene TRBJ2-7; 7 nucleotides agree with TRBD2. CDR3 size: 15 residues. Germline loops: CDR1 SGHVS, CDR2 FQNEAQ. With V trimmed by 1 base and J by 3 bases, 6 bases remained unmatched. The CDR3 bases are TGTGCCAGCAGCTTAGGGGTAGCGGGCCTCTACGAGCAGTACTTC. It specifies CASSLGVAGLYEQYF.

This chain joins TRBV7-9 and TRBJ2-5; D gene uncertain. Germline CDR1 is SEHNR and CDR2 is FQNEAQ (reference sequence). The V end lost 1 base, the J end lost 1 base, and 7 bases lay between the germline ends. The CDR3 is made up of 14 amino acids. CDR3 sequence: CASSLGTSQETQYF. The CDR3 nucleotides are TGTGCCAGCAGCTTAGGGACGTCCCAAGAGACCCAGTACTTC.

This chain joins TRBV14 and TRBJ2-6; D is unresolved. The CDR3 covers 16 residues. V was pared by 0 bases and J by 2 bases, with 8 bases between. Germline V gene sequence: CDR1 SGHDN, CDR2 FVKESK. CDR3 sequence (DNA): TGTGCCAGCAGCCAAGATCTGACGGCTGGGGCCAACGTCCTGACTTTC. This encodes CASSQDLTAGANVLTF.

The rearrangement links TRBV7-2 to TRBJ2-7, with 10 positions matching TRBD1. The CDR3 has 14 residues. V lost 4 bases to trimming and J lost 6 bases; unmatched junction nucleotides: 6. The germline CDR1 and CDR2 sequences are SGHTA and FQGNSA. The CDR3 DNA reads as TGTGCCAGCAGCTCGGGGGACAGGGGCCGCGAGCAGTACTTC. Its translation: CASSSGDRGREQYF. The full variable domain, in which reference TRBV7-2 and TRBJ2-7 provide the parts outside the CDR3, is GAGVSQSPSNKVTEKGKDVELRCDPISGHTALYWYRQSLGQGLEFLIYFQGNSAPDKSGLPSDRFSAERTGGSVSTLTIQRTQQEDSAVYLCASSSGDRGREQYFGPGTRLTVT.

V gene TRBV20-1 combines with J gene TRBJ2-5, with a possible D match to TRBD2 (6 bases). CDR1 and CDR2 (germline): DFQATT, SNEGSKA (reference sequence). The CDR3 length is 11 residues. The CDR3 protein is CGGWAQETQYF. The CDR3 DNA sequence: TGCGGGGGGTGGGCACAGGAGACCCAGTACTTC.

The gene calls are TRBV7-9 and TRBJ1-1; 7 nucleotides line up with TRBD1. The CDR3 runs 14 residues. Losses at the gene ends were 8 bases for V and 3 bases for J; bases not matched to a gene: 9. Germline V gene sequence: CDR1 SEHNR, CDR2 FQNEAQ (reference sequence). CDR3 in DNA: TGTGCCAGCCAGGACAGGCAGGGATACACTGAAGCTTTCTTT. It codes for CASQDRQGYTEAFF.

V is TRBV6-5 and J is TRBJ1-1; possible D gene TRBD1, 5 bases. The CDR3 has 13 residues. The germline V and J ends were trimmed by 7 bases and 0 bases, with 9 bases remaining between them. In germline, CDR1 is MNHEY, CDR2 SVGAGI. CDR3 bases: TGTGCCAGCAACAAGGACATGAACACTGAAGCTTTCTTT. Protein: CASNKDMNTEAFF.

The table lists this clone with a count of one. The rearrangement links TRBV5-1 to TRBJ2-6; D not resolved. Germline CDR1 is SGHRS and CDR2 is YFSETQ. Between the trimmed V and J ends, which lost 4 bases and 0 bases, there was a span of 8 bases. The CDR3 is 15 amino acids. CDR3 sequence (DNA): TGCGCCAGCAGCCCAGACTTCTCTGGGGCCAACGTCCTGACTTTC. Translation gives CASSPDFSGANVLTF. The whole variable domain, filled in from reference TRBV5-1 and TRBJ2-6, reads KAGVTQTPRYLIKTRGQQVTLSCSPISGHRSVSWYQQTPGQGLQFLFEYFSETQRNKGNFPGRFSGRQFSNSRSEMNVSTLELGDSALYLCASSPDFSGANVLTFGAGSRLTVL.

This clone appeared once. The chain joins TRBV7-2 to TRBJ1-5, with D possibly matching TRBD1 (5 bases). Per the germline V gene, CDR1 is SGHTA and CDR2 is FQGNSA. The CDR3 runs to 14 residues. The V end lost 2 bases, the J end lost 5 bases, and 10 bases lay between the germline ends. The CDR3 region has the DNA TGTGCCAGCAGCTTAACGGGGGGGGATCAGCCCCAGCATTTT. Translating it yields CASSLTGGDQPQHF.

The chain uses TRBV7-9 and TRBJ1-6; D might be TRBD1 (6 bases). V lost 1 base, J lost 7 bases, and 8 bases lay in between. The germline V gene has CDR1 SEHNR and CDR2 FQNEAQ (reference sequence). CDR3 length equals 14 residues. The CDR3 reads CASSLEGGNSPLHF. CDR3 nucleotides: TGTGCCAGCAGCTTAGAAGGGGGAAATTCACCCCTCCACTTT.

This rearrangement joins TRBV29-1 to TRBJ2-7; D unclear. In germline, CDR1 is SQVTM, CDR2 ANQGSEA. The CDR3 sequence is 12 residues long. Trimming removed 3 bases at V and 2 bases at J, with 8 bases between. CDR3 in DNA: TGCAGCGTTGAGTATGGGGCCTACGAGCAGTACTTC. Translation gives CSVEYGAYEQYF.

This clone was seen only once. The genes are TRBV4-2 and TRBJ2-7; D unclear. Germline V gene lookup returns CDR1 LGHNA and CDR2 YNFKEQ. The germline V and J ends were trimmed by 0 bases and 2 bases, with 8 bases remaining between them. The CDR3 contains 14 residues. The CDR3 DNA reads as TGTGCCAGCAGCCAAGATACCGGAACCTACGAGCAGTACTTC. It specifies CASSQDTGTYEQYF.

The chain couples TRBV11-2 to TRBJ2-1; D is unclear. CDR1 and CDR2 from the germline V gene are SGHAT and FQNNGV. This CDR3 is built from 13 residues. V dropped 4 bases and J dropped 5 bases, with 9 bases sitting between them. CDR3 in amino acids: CASSYRPDNEQFF. CDR3 sequence (DNA): TGTGCCAGCAGCTACAGACCTGACAATGAGCAGTTCTTC. Combining the CDR3 with reference TRBV11-2 and TRBJ2-1 gives the whole variable domain EAGVAQSPRYKIIEKRQSVAFWCNPISGHATLYWYQQILGQGPKLLIQFQNNGVVDDSQLPKDRFSAERLKGVDSTLKIQPAKLEDSAVYLCASSYRPDNEQFFGPGTRLTVL.

The gene calls are TRBV30 and TRBJ1-5; D possibly corresponds to TRBD1 (6 bases). V lost 1 base, J lost 6 bases, and 13 bases lay in between. CDR3 length: 14 residues. Per the germline V gene, CDR1 is GTSNPN and CDR2 is SVGIG (reference sequence). CDR3 protein: CAWSGEGESQPQHF. As DNA, the CDR3 is TGTGCCTGGAGTGGAGAGGGGGAGAGTCAGCCCCAGCATTTT.

V and J are TRBV5-1 and TRBJ2-1; 7 bases agree with TRBD1. The CDR3 sequence is 15 residues long. V lost 3 bases to trimming and J lost 1 base; unmatched junction nucleotides: 4. The germline CDR1 and CDR2 sequences are SGHRS and YFSETQ. CDR3 in amino acids: CASSSETGSYNEQFF. The DNA for the CDR3 is TGCGCCAGCAGCTCGGAGACAGGGTCCTACAATGAGCAGTTCTTC.